Each of the 21 T cell receptor beta chains below was sequenced from the same sample in a study of CD8+ T cells in alopecia areata. cDNA serving as the sequencing template came from extracted, reverse transcribed RNA. Measured with immunoSEQ multiplex PCR; TCRdb has only the in-frame clones, and not every one. The repertoire holds 140,000 to 150,000 clones, with about half as singletons. Sequencing used CD4+ T cells sorted from blood, obtained at week 0. These receptors were obtained from a human donor with alopecia areata.

This clone was picked up a small number of times. The chain employs TRBV29-1 and TRBJ1-2; D is unresolved. Per the germline V gene, CDR1 is SQVTM and CDR2 is ANQGSEA. V was clipped by 7 bases and J by 0 bases, with 15 bases between them. The CDR3 covers 14 residues. CDR3: CSAQMGTANYGYTF. CDR3 DNA sequence: TGCAGCGCCCAGATGGGAACAGCTAACTATGGCTACACCTTC.

The CDR3 sequence is CSVDYLTSGIVNEQFF. The CDR3, as DNA: TGCAGCGTTGATTACTTGACTAGCGGGATTGTGAATGAGCAGTTCTTC. V is TRBV29-1 and J is TRBJ2-1, with 11 bases matching TRBD2. From germline, CDR1 is SQVTM and CDR2 ANQGSEA. The CDR3 spans 16 residues. V lost 3 bases to trimming and J lost 7 bases; unmatched junction nucleotides: 11.

This chain links TRBV29-1 with TRBJ1-1; D is possibly TRBD1 (6 bases). The V and J ends lost 7 bases and 1 base respectively, with 16 bases between them. The CDR3 loop spans 14 amino acids. Germline CDR1 and CDR2: SQVTM and ANQGSEA. The CDR3 is CSAWQTGQNTEAFF. In nucleotides, the CDR3 is TGCAGCGCCTGGCAAACAGGGCAGAACACTGAAGCTTTCTTT.

The rearrangement uses TRBV19 and TRBJ2-7, with D perhaps matching TRBD1 (6 bases). This CDR3 comprises 15 residues. Germline V gene data show CDR1 as LNHDA and CDR2 as SQIVND (reference sequence). The V gene lost 3 bases and the J gene lost 4 bases, with 16 bases spanning the gap. The CDR3 is CASSMGHSASYEQYF. The CDR3 coding sequence is TGTGCCAGTAGTATGGGACATTCAGCTAGTTACGAGCAGTACTTC.

V and J are TRBV28 and TRBJ2-5, with D uncertain. The CDR3 spans 14 residues. Trimming removed 5 bases from V and 5 bases from J, with 15 bases in between. The germline CDR1 and CDR2 sequences are MDHEN and SYDVKM. The CDR3 here is CASSESARRETQYF. The DNA of the CDR3 is TGTGCCAGCAGTGAGTCGGCGCGTAGGGAGACCCAGTACTTC.

This chain joins TRBV7-2 and TRBJ2-7; 7 bases map to TRBD1. V dropped 5 bases and J dropped 3; count of bases not matched to a gene: 7. The CDR3 contains 14 residues. Germline CDR1 reads SGHTA; CDR2 reads FQGNSA. CDR3 amino acids: CASSLGTVNYEQYF. CDR3 coding DNA: TGTGCCAGCAGCCTCGGGACAGTGAACTACGAGCAGTACTTC.

A few counts support this clone. V and J are TRBV6-5 and TRBJ1-2; a weak D match, TRBD1 (5 bases). Germline CDR1 MNHEY, CDR2 SVGAGI. The CDR3 is 14 residues long. Trimming pared 6 bases from V and 9 bases from J, leaving 20 bases between. The DNA for the CDR3 is TGTGCCAGCAGGACAGAGAGGTCCCCACTACGCTACACCTTC. The encoded protein is CASRTERSPLRYTF.

The chain joins TRBV7-9 to TRBJ1-4; possibly TRBD1 for D (5 bases). The CDR3 spans 15 residues. From germline, CDR1 is SEHNR and CDR2 FQNEAQ (reference sequence). V lost 5 bases and J 8 bases, leaving 18 bases between the germline ends. The CDR3 region is CASSRPQRGVEKLFF. CDR3 coding DNA: TGTGCCAGCAGCCGCCCTCAACGGGGGGTGGAAAAACTGTTTTTT.

This sequence joins TRBV30 and TRBJ1-3; 7 bases are shared with TRBD1. With V trimmed by 1 base and J by 1 base, 4 bases remained unmatched. The length of the CDR3 is 15 residues. Germline V gene lookup returns CDR1 GTSNPN and CDR2 SVGIG (reference sequence). The CDR3 DNA follows: TGTGCCTGGAGTGGAGACAGGGAATCTGGAAACACCATATATTTT. Translated, it gives CAWSGDRESGNTIYF.

DNA for the CDR3: TGTGCCAGCAGACGCGCTCAATCCGGGGAGCTGTTTTTT. As protein: CASRRAQSGELFF. The chain recombines TRBV2 with TRBJ2-2; no definite D call. CDR1 is SNHLY, CDR2 FYNNEI, per germline. V lost 6 bases to trimming and J lost 6 bases, with 11 bases between them. CDR3 length: 13 residues.

The rearrangement joins TRBV5-8 to TRBJ1-1, with 9 bases lining up with TRBD1. Germline values: CDR1 SGHTS, CDR2 YDEGEE. The CDR3 loop spans 14 amino acids. V lost 3 bases to trimming and J lost 7 bases; unmatched junction nucleotides: 7. The DNA of the CDR3 is TGTGCCAGCAGCTCAACAGGGGGCCGAAGTGAAGCTTTCTTT. Translation: CASSSTGGRSEAFF.

This chain joins TRBV29-1 and TRBJ2-2; 8 bases align to TRBD1. V lost 7 bases and J lost 5; bases outside the gene matches: 9. Germline lookup yields CDR1 SQVTM and CDR2 ANQGSEA. This CDR3 spans 14 amino acids. This CDR3 reads CSALRTGTTGELFF. The CDR3 DNA reads TGCAGCGCTCTTCGGACAGGGACGACCGGGGAGCTGTTTTTT.

As regards this clone: This same CDR3 is encoded by further DNA sequences in the sample. This chain uses TRBV29-1 with TRBJ2-3; weak D call: TRBD2 (5 bases). The CDR3 length is 12 residues. The germline V gene encodes CDR1 SQVTM and CDR2 ANQGSEA. Trimming shortened V by 4 bases and J by 3 bases, and 8 bases separated the two germline ends. The CDR3 DNA reads TGCAGCGTTGGACGGGGAACAGATACGCAGTATTTT. Its translation: CSVGRGTDTQYF.

The V gene is TRBV25-1, the J gene TRBJ1-1, with D uncertain. CDR1 and CDR2 from the germline V gene are MGHDK and SYGVNS. This CDR3 is 12 amino acids long. V lost 6 bases and J lost 1, with 6 bases in between. This chain's CDR3 is CASSAQNTEAFF. In DNA form, the CDR3 reads TGTGCCAGCAGCGCACAGAACACTGAAGCTTTCTTT.

The CDR3 sequence is CAWTPNTRKLFF. In DNA form, the CDR3 reads TGTGCCTGGACCCCAAATACAAGAAAACTGTTTTTT. The chain joins TRBV30 to TRBJ1-4, with D unresolved. The CDR3 contains 12 residues. V dropped 4 bases and J dropped 10 bases, with 13 bases sitting between them. From germline, CDR1 is GTSNPN and CDR2 SVGIG (reference sequence).

Worth noting for this clone: The same CDR3 arises from other DNA sequences in this sample as well. The V call is TRBV30, the J call TRBJ1-1; 7 nucleotides line up with TRBD1. V lost 0 bases to trimming and J lost 3 bases; unmatched junction nucleotides: 1. Germline lookup yields CDR1 GTSNPN and CDR2 SVGIG (reference sequence). This CDR3 spans 13 amino acids. CDR3 in amino acids: CAWSVDRDTEAFF. As DNA, the CDR3 is TGTGCCTGGAGTGTAGACAGGGACACTGAAGCTTTCTTT.

This clone was recorded a few times. This chain joins TRBV5-1 and TRBJ2-5; D is unresolved. CDR3 length equals 12 residues. Germline V gives CDR1 SGHRS, CDR2 YFSETQ. The V end lost 0 bases, the J end lost 5 bases, and 5 bases lay between the germline ends. The CDR3 region has the DNA TGCGCCAGCAGCTTGGAATGGGAGACCCAGTACTTC. It specifies CASSLEWETQYF.

This clone has only a few counts. This chain joins TRBV30 and TRBJ2-1, with D possibly TRBD2 on 7 matching bases. The CDR3 totals 13 residues. Per the germline V gene, CDR1 is GTSNPN and CDR2 is SVGIG (reference sequence). V was cut by 7 bases and J by 12 bases, with 22 bases left in between. CDR3 DNA: TGTGCCTCGACGGGGGCGGGAGACGGCGGGCAGTTCTTC. Protein product: CASTGAGDGGQFF. Full variable domain (missing parts from reference TRBV30 and TRBJ2-1): SQTIHQWPATLVQPVGSPLSLECTVEGTSNPNLYWYRQAAGRGLQLLFYSVGIGQISSEVPQNLSASRPQDRQFILSSKKLLLSDSGFYLCASTGAGDGGQFFGPGTRLTVL.

The chain employs TRBV7-8 and TRBJ2-7; 9 bases agree with TRBD2. With 1 base clipped from V and 1 base from J, the junction kept 2 bases outside the gene matches. There are 15 residues in the CDR3. Germline V lookup: CDR1 SGHVS, CDR2 FQNEAQ. The DNA for the CDR3 is TGTGCCAGCAGCTTAGGACTAGCGGCTTCCTACGAGCAGTACTTC. Translation: CASSLGLAASYEQYF.

The rearrangement uses TRBV28 and TRBJ2-5; D possibly corresponds to TRBD1 (6 bases). Trimming stripped 8 bases from V and 5 bases from J, with 18 bases between. Germline lookup yields CDR1 MDHEN and CDR2 SYDVKM. This CDR3 has 14 residues. This CDR3 reads CASGPDTGLETQYF. CDR3 nucleotide sequence: TGTGCCAGCGGCCCCGACACAGGGCTGGAGACCCAGTACTTC.

This chain links TRBV30 with TRBJ1-5, with D unresolved. Germline loops: CDR1 GTSNPN, CDR2 SVGIG (reference sequence). This CDR3 region has 14 residues. V lost 1 base and J 4 bases, leaving 11 bases between the germline ends. The CDR3 DNA sequence: TGTGCCTGGAGTGGGCACAGCCTGAATCAGCCCCAGCATTTT. Residues: CAWSGHSLNQPQHF.